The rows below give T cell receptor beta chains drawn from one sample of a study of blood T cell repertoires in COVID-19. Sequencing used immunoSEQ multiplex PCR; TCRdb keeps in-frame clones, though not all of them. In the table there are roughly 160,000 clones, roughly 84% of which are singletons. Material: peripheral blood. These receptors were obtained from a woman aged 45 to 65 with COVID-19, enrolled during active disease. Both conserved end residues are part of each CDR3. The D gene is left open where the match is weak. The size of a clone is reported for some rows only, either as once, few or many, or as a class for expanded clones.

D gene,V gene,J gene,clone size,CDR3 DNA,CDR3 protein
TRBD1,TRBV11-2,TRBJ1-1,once,TGTGCCAGCACCTCCACACAGGGGGCGCTTACTGAAGCTTTCTTT,CASTSTQGALTEAFF
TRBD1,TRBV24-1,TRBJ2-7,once,TGTGCCACCAGTGGGGGGACAGCGGTAGCCTACGAGCAGTACTTC,CATSGGTAVAYEQYF
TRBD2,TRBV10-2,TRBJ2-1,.,TGCGCCAGCAGTGATGAGCGGGGGCTATTTTACAATGAGCAGTTCTTC,CASSDERGLFYNEQFF
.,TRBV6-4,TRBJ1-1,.,TGTGCCAGCAGTCCCGGGGGTGGCACTGAAGCTTTCTTT,CASSPGGGTEAFF
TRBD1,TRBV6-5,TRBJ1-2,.,TGTGCCAGCAGTTACTTGGACAGGGACGGCTACACCTTC,CASSYLDRDGYTF
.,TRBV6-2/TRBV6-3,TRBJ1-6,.,TGTGCCAGCAGTTACTCCGAGATCGAGGAGAGCTCCTATAATTCACCCCTCCACTTT,CASSYSEIEESSYNSPLHF
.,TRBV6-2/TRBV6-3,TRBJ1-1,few,TGTGCCAGCAGTCGCGGGAACACTGAAGCTTTCTTT,CASSRGNTEAFF
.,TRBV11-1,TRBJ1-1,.,TGTGCCAGCAGCACTGACAGCCCGAACACTGAAGCTTTCTTT,CASSTDSPNTEAFF
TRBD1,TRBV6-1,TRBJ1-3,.,TGTGCCAGCAGTGAACTACCTACCGGGACAGTGACCTCTGGAAACACCATATATTTT,CASSELPTGTVTSGNTIYF
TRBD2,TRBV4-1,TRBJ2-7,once,TGCGCCAGCAGCCAAGGTCTTGGGGAGGGCGAGCAGTACTTC,CASSQGLGEGEQYF
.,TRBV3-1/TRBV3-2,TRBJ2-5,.,TGTGCCAGCAGCGGAAGGGGGGGAAAGACCCAGTACTTC,CASSGRGGKTQYF
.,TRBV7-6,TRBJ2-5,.,TGTGCCAGCATCTCCAGCGTTTCAGTCAAAGAGACCCAGTACTTC,CASISSVSVKETQYF
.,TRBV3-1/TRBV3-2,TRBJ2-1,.,TGTGCCAGCAGCCTCAGGGACTGGGGCAATGAGCAGTTCTTC,CASSLRDWGNEQFF
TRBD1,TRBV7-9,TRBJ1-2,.,TGTGCCAGCACCGGGGACAGCGCTTATGGCTACACCTTC,CASTGDSAYGYTF
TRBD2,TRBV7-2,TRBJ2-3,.,TGTGCCAGCAGACTCCCGGGGGGGGCGAATACGCAGTATTTT,CASRLPGGANTQYF
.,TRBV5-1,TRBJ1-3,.,TGCGCCAGCAGCCCCCAGGCGGGGGGCTCTGGAAACACCATATATTTT,CASSPQAGGSGNTIYF
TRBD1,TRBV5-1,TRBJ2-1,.,TGCGCCAGCAGCTTGGCCCGGGACAGGGAGGAGAATGAGCAGTTCTTC,CASSLARDREENEQFF
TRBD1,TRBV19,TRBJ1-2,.,TGTGCCAGTAGTATCGAGACAGGGGTGGGCTATGGCTACACCTTC,CASSIETGVGYGYTF
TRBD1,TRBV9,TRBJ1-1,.,TGTGCCAGCAGCGTCACAGGGGCGAACACTGAAGCTTTCTTT,CASSVTGANTEAFF
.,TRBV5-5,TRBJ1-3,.,TGTGCCAGCAGCTTGATCAGGCAGGCCCAGTTCATATATTTT,CASSLIRQAQFIYF
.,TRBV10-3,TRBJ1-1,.,TGTGCCATCAGTGTTCGGGATGACACTGAAGCTTTCTTT,CAISVRDDTEAFF
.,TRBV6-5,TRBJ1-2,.,TGTGCCAGCAGTTACGCGGGGGGCGCGTCGGCGGGCTACACCTTC,CASSYAGGASAGYTF
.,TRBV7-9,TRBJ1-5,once,TGTGCCAGCAGCTTAGGAACATACAATCAGCCCCAGCATTTT,CASSLGTYNQPQHF
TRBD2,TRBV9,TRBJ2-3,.,TGTGCCAGCAGCCCCCTCGCGGGGGGGCCTGCCACAGATACGCAGTATTTT,CASSPLAGGPATDTQYF